One sample yielded the 30 T cell receptor beta chains listed below, sequenced in a study of Ad26.COV2.S vaccination and SARS-CoV-2 variants. Treatment in this sample: around 19 received Ad26.COV2.S at low or high dose, single or two shots; 5 received placebo; per-sample allocation not given. The samples date from day 63 after the first vaccine or placebo injection. Libraries were prepared by immunoSEQ multiplex PCR; TCRdb keeps only in-frame clonotypes and omits some of them. The sample holds hundreds of thousands of clones; 70% to 90% are singletons and the top ten take nearly 1.5%. Sample: peripheral blood, taken in a trial of Ad26.COV2.S vaccine versus placebo. These TCRs come from a person between 18 and 59 years old who received the Ad26.COV2.S COVID-19 vaccine or a placebo.

V gene TRBV6-5 combines with J gene TRBJ2-7, with 7 positions matching TRBD1. Germline V gene sequence: CDR1 MNHEY, CDR2 SVGAGI. CDR3 size: 13 residues. V lost 6 bases and J lost 4; bases outside the gene matches: 6. CDR3 sequence (DNA): TGTGCCAGCAGACGCGGACAGGCATACGAGCAGTACTTC. It codes for CASRRGQAYEQYF.

The chain combines TRBV7-3 with TRBJ2-2; the D gene is possibly TRBD2 (6 bases). V lost 5 bases, J lost 6 bases, and 19 bases lay in between. CDR3 size: 16 residues. CDR1 SGHTA and CDR2 FQGTGA come from the germline V gene. Here the CDR3 DNA reads TGTGCCAGCAGCCCGCTGGGGGGTGTAAAAGCCGGGGAGCTGTTTTTT. This translates into CASSPLGGVKAGELFF.

This clone was detected a few times. The chain is built from TRBV3-1 (or the pseudogene TRBV3-2) and TRBJ2-7; TRBD2 matches 8 bases. V shed 1 base and J 3 bases; nucleotides not matched to a gene: 5. CDR3 size: 15 residues. The germline V gene encodes CDR1 LGHDT and CDR2 YNNKEL (reference sequence). The chain's CDR3 is CASSQGLATGYEQYF. In nucleotides, the CDR3 is TGTGCCAGCAGCCAAGGACTAGCGACCGGCTACGAGCAGTACTTC.

The genes are TRBV18 and TRBJ1-3; no firm D call. Trimming cost V 3 bases and J 0 bases, with 12 bases left between them. Germline assignment: CDR1 KGHSH and CDR2 LQKENI. The CDR3 extends over 16 amino acids. Written as DNA, the CDR3 is TGTGCCAGCTCACCCGGCCAGCCGAGCTCTGGAAACACCATATATTTT. Protein sequence: CASSPGQPSSGNTIYF.

The DNA for the CDR3 is TGTGCCAGTGGGGGGGCCAGGACGAGCTCTGGAAACACCATATATTTT. Translation: CASGGARTSSGNTIYF. The chain couples TRBV19 to TRBJ1-3, with D possibly matching TRBD1 (6 bases). The ends were cut back, 8 bases at V and 0 bases at J, with 17 bases in the middle. CDR3 size: 16 residues. Germline V gene sequence: CDR1 LNHDA, CDR2 SQIVND (reference sequence). Variable domain in full (rest from reference TRBV19 and TRBJ1-3): DGGITQSPKYLFRKEGQNVTLSCEQNLNHDAMYWYRQDPGQGLRLIYYSQIVNDFQKGDIAEGYSVSREKKESFPLTVTSAQKNPTAFYLCASGGARTSSGNTIYFGEGSWLTVV.

Written as DNA, the CDR3 is TGTGCCAGCAGTTATAGGACTAGCGGGAGGGAGCAGTTCTTC. Protein product: CASSYRTSGREQFF. This chain connects TRBV6-5 to TRBJ2-1, with TRBD2 identical over 14 bases. CDR1 and CDR2 from the germline V gene are MNHEY and SVGAGI. CDR3 length equals 14 residues. V trimming: 3 bases; J trimming: 10 bases; junction bases outside the gene matches: 2.

This clone was counted once. This sequence joins TRBV3-1 (or the pseudogene TRBV3-2) and TRBJ2-2; 8 bases align to TRBD2. Germline CDR1 reads LGHDT; CDR2 reads YNNKEL (reference sequence). This CDR3 is 14 amino acids long. The V gene end was trimmed by 5 bases and the J gene end by 4 bases; junction bases not matched to a gene: 3. The CDR3 DNA sequence: TGTGCCAGCAGCAGTCTAGCGGGCACCGGGGAGCTGTTTTTT. As protein: CASSSLAGTGELFF.

This chain uses TRBV19 with TRBJ2-7, with TRBD2 matching over 10 bases. Per the germline V gene, CDR1 is LNHDA and CDR2 is SQIVND (reference sequence). CDR3 size: 13 residues. V lost 7 bases, J lost 4 bases, and 4 bases stayed unmatched. This chain's CDR3 is CASNPAGGYEQYF. In nucleotides, the CDR3 is TGTGCCAGTAACCCAGCGGGAGGGTACGAGCAGTACTTC.

This rearrangement joins TRBV10-3 to TRBJ2-5; D possibly corresponds to TRBD2 (5 bases). The germline gives CDR1 ENHRY, CDR2 SYGVKD. The CDR3 totals 13 residues. V lost 5 bases and J 2 bases, leaving 9 bases between the germline ends. The CDR3 DNA reads TGTGCCATCAGTCCCCGGGGACAAGAGACCCAGTACTTC. It specifies CAISPRGQETQYF.

This clone was seen once. This rearrangement joins TRBV6-5 to TRBJ2-1; TRBD2 matches at 11 bases. The CDR3 is 16 residues long. Trimming at V came to 2 bases and at J to 7 bases, leaving 7 bases not matched to a gene. Germline CDR1 and CDR2: MNHEY and SVGAGI. The CDR3 coding sequence is TGTGCCAGCAGTTACGACAATAGCGGGGGGGAAAATGAGCAGTTCTTC. Its protein is CASSYDNSGGENEQFF.

The CDR3 bases are TGTGCCAGCAGCTTGGGGGACCCCACCCTGTACGAGCAGTACTTC. It yields the protein CASSLGDPTLYEQYF. The V call is TRBV5-8, the J call TRBJ2-7, with D possibly called TRBD1 or TRBD2 (5 bases each). Trimming stripped 0 bases from V and 4 bases from J, with 14 bases between. CDR3 length equals 15 residues. Germline V gives CDR1 SGHTS, CDR2 YDEGEE. The variable domain in full, completed from reference TRBV5-8 and TRBJ2-7, reads EAGVTQSPTHLIKTRGQQATLRCSPISGHTSVYWYQQALGLGLQFLLWYDEGEERNRGNFPPRFSGRQFPNYSSELNVNALELEDSALYLCASSLGDPTLYEQYFGPGTRLTVT.

The chain employs TRBV5-6 and TRBJ1-2; perhaps TRBD1 as D (6 bases). The CDR3 spans 13 residues. The germline gives CDR1 SGHDT, CDR2 YYEEEE. V was cut by 3 bases and J by 7 bases, with 13 bases left in between. The CDR3 sequence is CASSSAGESGYTF. As DNA, the CDR3 is TGTGCCAGCAGCTCAGCAGGGGAGAGTGGCTACACCTTC.

The sample holds a few counts of this clone. This sequence joins TRBV5-5 and TRBJ1-5; TRBD1 matches 12 bases. The length of the CDR3 is 17 residues. CDR1 is SGHKS and CDR2 is YYEKEE in the germline V gene (reference sequence). V lost 4 bases to trimming and J lost 4 bases; unmatched junction nucleotides: 9. Here the CDR3 reads CASSHSGQGARNQPQHF. In DNA, the CDR3 is TGTGCCAGCAGCCATTCGGGACAGGGGGCGAGGAATCAGCCCCAGCATTTT.

This rearrangement joins TRBV6-1 to TRBJ2-1; 7 nucleotides line up with TRBD2. The germline CDR1 and CDR2 sequences are MNHNS and SASEGT. The CDR3 has 18 residues. After removal of 2 bases from V and 0 bases from J, the junction contained 10 bases not matched to a gene. The CDR3 region is CASSERDPRGSSYNEQFF. The CDR3 DNA follows: TGTGCCAGCAGTGAACGGGACCCCCGCGGGAGCTCCTACAATGAGCAGTTCTTC.

The CDR3 reads CASSFYSRNYGYTF. CDR3 sequence (DNA): TGTGCCAGCAGCTTCTACAGCCGTAACTATGGCTACACCTTC. The J gene is TRBJ1-2, the V gene TRBV5-6, with D hard to call. Germline assignment: CDR1 SGHDT and CDR2 YYEEEE. Trimming cost V 2 bases and J 1 base, with 9 bases left between them. This CDR3 comprises 14 residues.

The V call is TRBV5-1, the J call TRBJ2-3; D is ambiguous. The CDR3 spans 15 residues. Looked up from germline, CDR1 is SGHRS and CDR2 is YFSETQ. V was clipped by 0 bases and J by 0 bases, with 8 bases between them. CDR3 protein: CASSLVVSSTDTQYF. The CDR3 DNA sequence: TGCGCCAGCAGCTTGGTGGTTTCTAGCACAGATACGCAGTATTTT. The entire variable domain, with the rest obtained from reference TRBV5-1 and TRBJ2-3, is as follows: KAGVTQTPRYLIKTRGQQVTLSCSPISGHRSVSWYQQTPGQGLQFLFEYFSETQRNKGNFPGRFSGRQFSNSRSEMNVSTLELGDSALYLCASSLVVSSTDTQYFGPGTRLTVL.

This clone was seen once. The CDR3 spells CASSFPGAYEQYF. The CDR3 region has the DNA TGCGCCAGCAGTTTCCCAGGTGCCTACGAGCAGTACTTC. The chain joins TRBV10-1 to TRBJ2-7; D unresolved. V lost 5 bases and J 2 bases, leaving 10 bases between the germline ends. Germline loops: CDR1 WNHNN, CDR2 SYGVQD (reference sequence). The CDR3 totals 13 residues.

The chain couples TRBV30 to TRBJ2-3; D is possibly TRBD2 (6 bases). The CDR3 extends over 13 amino acids. CDR1 and CDR2 (germline): GTSNPN, SVGIG (reference sequence). The ends were cut back, 3 bases at V and 6 bases at J, with 13 bases in the middle. The CDR3 DNA follows: TGTGCCTGGAGCCTCTCGGGAGCGGATACGCAGTATTTT. Its translation: CAWSLSGADTQYF.

This clone appeared a few times. This chain joins TRBV18 and TRBJ1-5; a possible D gene is TRBD1 (5 bases). Trimming took off 0 bases at V and 5 bases at J, with 5 bases between the two ends. The CDR3 loop spans 13 amino acids. Germline V gene data show CDR1 as KGHSH and CDR2 as LQKENI. CDR3 DNA: TGTGCCAGCTCACCACCGGGGGATCAGCCCCAGCATTTT. It yields the protein CASSPPGDQPQHF. Drawing the rest from reference TRBV18 and TRBJ1-5, the complete variable domain is NAGVMQNPRHLVRRRGQEARLRCSPMKGHSHVYWYRQLPEEGLKFMVYLQKENIIDESGMPKERFSAEFPKEGPSILRIQQVVRGDSAAYFCASSPPGDQPQHFGDGTRLSIL.

The chain recombines TRBV30 with TRBJ2-7; D possibly corresponds to TRBD2 (5 bases). CDR3 size: 11 residues. Germline V CDR1 and CDR2: GTSNPN, SVGIG (reference sequence). The V end lost 5 bases, the J end lost 6 bases, and 11 bases lay between the germline ends. The CDR3 protein is CAWAGGGEQYF. The CDR3 DNA reads TGTGCCTGGGCCGGAGGAGGCGAGCAGTACTTC.

The V call is TRBV19, the J call TRBJ1-3; D is perhaps TRBD1 (5 bases). V dropped 3 bases and J dropped 0 bases, with 9 bases sitting between them. This CDR3 contains 15 residues. Per germline, CDR1 LNHDA and CDR2 SQIVND (reference sequence). In DNA form, the CDR3 reads TGTGCCAGTAGTATCCTAGGGGACTCTGGAAACACCATATATTTT. Its protein is CASSILGDSGNTIYF. Full variable domain (remainder filled in from reference TRBV19 and TRBJ1-3): DGGITQSPKYLFRKEGQNVTLSCEQNLNHDAMYWYRQDPGQGLRLIYYSQIVNDFQKGDIAEGYSVSREKKESFPLTVTSAQKNPTAFYLCASSILGDSGNTIYFGEGSWLTVV.

This chain connects TRBV19 to TRBJ1-5; weak D call: TRBD1 (6 bases). The CDR3 contains 17 residues. V was cut by 3 bases and J by 0 bases, with 15 bases left in between. The germline V gene encodes CDR1 LNHDA and CDR2 SQIVND (reference sequence). CDR3 region: CASSIRTGLYSNQPQHF. CDR3 nucleotides: TGTGCCAGTAGTATTCGCACAGGGCTTTATAGCAATCAGCCCCAGCATTTT.

The chain is built from TRBV5-1 and TRBJ2-5, with TRBD2 matching over 7 bases. This CDR3 has 16 residues. CDR1 SGHRS and CDR2 YFSETQ come from the germline V gene. Trimming at V came to 0 bases and at J to 1 base, leaving 6 bases not matched to a gene. In nucleotides, the CDR3 is TGCGCCAGCAGCTTGGGTACTGGCGGGGGCCAAGAGACCCAGTACTTC. It translates to CASSLGTGGGQETQYF.

A single count supports this clone. The V gene is TRBV7-3, the J gene TRBJ1-1; unclear D gene. The CDR3 loop spans 13 amino acids. V lost 5 bases and J lost 0, with 7 bases in between. Germline values: CDR1 SGHTA, CDR2 FQGTGA. The CDR3 region has the DNA TGTGCCAGCAGCGCGACTTTGAACACTGAAGCTTTCTTT. This translates into CASSATLNTEAFF.

V is TRBV5-4 and J is TRBJ1-2, with a possible D match to TRBD1 (5 bases). The CDR3 spans 15 residues. Deletions cut 1 base from V and 3 bases from J, with 13 bases between. From germline, CDR1 is SGHNT and CDR2 YYREEE (reference sequence). The CDR3: CASSLFQGSDYGYTF. The CDR3 DNA reads TGTGCCAGCAGCTTGTTCCAGGGAAGCGACTATGGCTACACCTTC.

This chain connects TRBV3-1 (or the pseudogene TRBV3-2) to TRBJ1-5; TRBD1 might be the D (5 bases). This CDR3 is 13 amino acids long. Germline CDR1 and CDR2: LGHDT and YNNKEL (reference sequence). Trimming removed 3 bases at V and 8 bases at J, with 11 bases between. The DNA of the CDR3 is TGTGCCAGCAGCCAGACAGTTCTAGAGCCCCAGCATTTT. This codes for CASSQTVLEPQHF.

The V gene is TRBV9, the J gene TRBJ1-5; 7 nucleotides match TRBD1. Germline V lookup: CDR1 SGDLS, CDR2 YYNGEE. V lost 3 bases and J lost 7; bases outside the gene matches: 7. The CDR3 consists of 14 residues. The CDR3 sequence: CASSEGGGGQPQHF. The CDR3 bases are TGTGCCAGCAGCGAGGGAGGGGGCGGCCAGCCCCAGCATTTT.

The genes are TRBV5-4 and TRBJ1-3; D gene unclear. CDR1 and CDR2 from the germline V gene are SGHNT and YYREEE (reference sequence). Trimming removed 4 bases at V and 7 bases at J, with 15 bases between. The CDR3 spans 14 residues. The CDR3 DNA reads TGTGCCAGCAGCCCCGGTCTGCCTCCGAACACCATATATTTT. This codes for CASSPGLPPNTIYF.

With respect to this clone: The same CDR3 also results from other DNA sequences found in this sample. The chain couples TRBV4-3 to TRBJ1-4; D may be TRBD1 (6 bases). Germline loops: CDR1 LGHNA, CDR2 YSLEER. V was pared by 0 bases and J by 2 bases, with 13 bases between. The CDR3 is 17 residues long. The CDR3 sequence is CASSQDLRGGTNEKLFF. The CDR3 bases are TGCGCCAGCAGCCAAGATTTAAGGGGGGGTACTAATGAAAAACTGTTTTTT.

This clone was found once. The V and J genes are TRBV19 and TRBJ1-2; D gene unclear. V lost 3 bases and J lost 6, with 11 bases in between. The CDR3 is 13 residues long. The germline V gene encodes CDR1 LNHDA and CDR2 SQIVND (reference sequence). The CDR3 bases are TGTGCCAGTAGTATCCCCCCCGGTAATGGCTACACCTTC. Translation gives CASSIPPGNGYTF. Supplemented by reference TRBV19 and TRBJ1-2, the full variable domain reads DGGITQSPKYLFRKEGQNVTLSCEQNLNHDAMYWYRQDPGQGLRLIYYSQIVNDFQKGDIAEGYSVSREKKESFPLTVTSAQKNPTAFYLCASSIPPGNGYTFGSGTRLTVV.